This T cell receptor beta chain comes out of a study of OX40 agonist ivuxolimab in advanced cancers. Overall study results and limits: Those patients achieving a partial response at 0.1-3.0 mg/kg showed among the lowest clonal expansion. CD4+ and CD8+ blood T cells expanded clonally by week 6 at 0.1 to 3.0 mg/kg.

Sequencing was performed with immunoSEQ multiplex PCR; in TCRdb, only in-frame clones are kept and a portion is missing. The sample has roughly 73,000 clones, more than 80% seen once; the top ten hold approximately 1%. The CDR3 has 14 amino acids. The junction had 0 bases not matched to a gene; V was cut back by 1 base and J by 3 bases. Germline V gene sequence: CDR1 SGHKS, CDR2 YYEKEE (reference sequence). To note about this clone: Its antigen is still unknown.

Autoimmune disease history or systemic immunosuppression led to patient exclusion. The TCR originated in an adult with an advanced solid tumor such as melanoma, head and neck, liver or kidney cancer. The source was CD4+ or CD8+ T cells sorted from blood, collected in a trial of the OX40 agonist ivuxolimab. V is TRBV5-5 and J is TRBJ2-5; 10 bases line up with TRBD2. In nucleotides, the CDR3 is TGTGCCAGCAGCTTGACTAGCGGGGAAGAGACCCAGTACTTC. Translated: CASSLTSGEETQYF.